These 7 T cell receptor beta chains were all obtained from the same sample, sequenced in a study of blood T cell repertoires in COVID-19. Using immunoSEQ multiplex PCR, the repertoire was profiled, and TCRdb retains in-frame clones only, with some absent. The sample shows 380,000 or so clones, about 89% of them seen only once. The sequencing input was peripheral blood. The receptors stem from a man aged 35 to 55 with acute or convalescent COVID-19.

The chain is built from TRBV27 and TRBJ2-1; 8 nucleotides agree with TRBD2. This CDR3 contains 14 residues. The junction had 7 bases not matched to a gene; V was cut back by 7 bases and J by 5 bases. Germline-derived CDR1 and CDR2 are MNHEY and SMNVEV (reference sequence). The CDR3 reads CASKRLASNNEQFF. The CDR3 DNA is TGTGCCAGCAAAAGACTAGCGAGTAACAATGAGCAGTTCTTC.

The chain has TRBV7-2 and TRBJ2-3; no clear D gene. V was cut by 5 bases and J by 0 bases, with 15 bases left in between. CDR1 is SGHTA, CDR2 FQGNSA, per germline. CDR3 length equals 16 residues. CDR3: CASSPHARGSTDTQYF. CDR3 DNA: TGTGCCAGCAGCCCCCATGCGCGCGGTAGCACAGATACGCAGTATTTT.

The chain combines TRBV6-6 with TRBJ1-5, with unresolved D. This CDR3 has 12 residues. Per the germline V gene, CDR1 is MNHNY and CDR2 is SVGAGI (reference sequence). V was trimmed by 6 bases and J by 10 bases, leaving 13 bases between them. CDR3 sequence reads: CASSRDTEPQHF. The CDR3 coding sequence is TGTGCCAGCAGCCGCGACACGGAACCCCAGCATTTT.

This chain uses TRBV30 with TRBJ2-2; 8 nucleotides match TRBD2. Germline assignment: CDR1 GTSNPN and CDR2 SVGIG (reference sequence). With 1 base clipped from V and 7 bases from J, the junction kept 11 bases outside the gene matches. CDR3 length equals 16 residues. CDR3 bases: TGTGCCTGGAGTGCCCCCGGGGGGCGGGAGGTCGGGGAGCTGTTTTTT. It specifies CAWSAPGGREVGELFF.

The chain uses TRBV28 and TRBJ1-2; D is possibly TRBD1 (5 bases). Germline values: CDR1 MDHEN, CDR2 SYDVKM. V lost 10 bases to trimming and J lost 7 bases, with 25 bases between them. The CDR3 has 15 amino acids. The CDR3 region is CAINPQRSGGGGYTF. The CDR3, as DNA: TGTGCCATCAATCCCCAAAGATCCGGCGGGGGTGGCTACACCTTC.

The chain recombines TRBV2 with TRBJ1-1, with D possibly being TRBD1 (6 bases). Trimming took off 3 bases at V and 4 bases at J, with 15 bases between the two ends. Germline CDR1 is SNHLY and CDR2 is FYNNEI. This CDR3 region has 15 residues. The chain's CDR3 is CASSDWGRGGTEAFF. In nucleotides, the CDR3 is TGTGCCAGCAGTGATTGGGGCAGGGGCGGCACTGAAGCTTTCTTT.

The J gene is TRBJ2-3, the V gene TRBV7-2, with TRBD2 matching over 16 bases. The germline CDR1 and CDR2 sequences are SGHTA and FQGNSA. The V gene end was trimmed by 5 bases and the J gene end by 1 base; junction bases not matched to a gene: 9. CDR3 length: 19 amino acids. CDR3 sequence reads: CASSPGLAGGISGTDTQYF. The DNA for the CDR3 is TGTGCCAGCAGCCCGGGACTAGCGGGGGGGATATCTGGCACAGATACGCAGTATTTT.